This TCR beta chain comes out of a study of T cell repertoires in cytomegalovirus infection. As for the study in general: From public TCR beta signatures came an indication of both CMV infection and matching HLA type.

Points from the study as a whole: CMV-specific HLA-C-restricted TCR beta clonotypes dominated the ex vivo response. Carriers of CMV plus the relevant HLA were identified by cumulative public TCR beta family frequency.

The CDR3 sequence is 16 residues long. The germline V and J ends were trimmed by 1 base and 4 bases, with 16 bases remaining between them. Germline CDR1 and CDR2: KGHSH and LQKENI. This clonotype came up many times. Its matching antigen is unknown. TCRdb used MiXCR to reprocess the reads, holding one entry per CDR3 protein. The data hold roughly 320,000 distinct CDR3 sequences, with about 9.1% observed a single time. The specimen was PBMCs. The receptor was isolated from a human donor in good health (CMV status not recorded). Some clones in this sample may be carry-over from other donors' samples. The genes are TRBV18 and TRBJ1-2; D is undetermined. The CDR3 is CASSPLETILSYGYTF. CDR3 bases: TGTGCCAGCTCACCACTAGAGACGATTCTAAGCTATGGCTACACCTTC.